These 17 T cell receptor beta chains came from one sample sequenced in a study of shared clonotypes between healthy human individuals. This table comes from immunoSEQ multiplex PCR, and its TCRdb copy is limited to in-frame clones, with some not included. Seen here are about 2.4 million clones, around 90% observed once, and the top ten hold more than 0.12%. Input material: naive CD4+ T cells sorted from blood. Noted subset: CD45RA+ positively selected. The receptors shown here come from a young man in good health.

The chain has TRBV5-4 and TRBJ2-2; no firm D call. The CDR3 contains 14 residues. V lost 4 bases to trimming and J lost 7 bases, with 14 bases between them. Germline loops: CDR1 SGHNT, CDR2 YYREEE (reference sequence). The CDR3 nucleotides are TGTGCCAGCAGCCGTGAGGCGCTCGGCGGGGAGCTGTTTTTT. It encodes CASSREALGGELFF.

Turning to this clone: Other DNA sequences from this sample encode an identical CDR3 as well. This chain joins TRBV29-1 and TRBJ1-4; TRBD1 matches at 11 bases. The CDR3 has 14 residues. V dropped 7 bases and J dropped 7; count of bases not matched to a gene: 8. Germline loops: CDR1 SQVTM, CDR2 ANQGSEA. The CDR3 DNA reads TGCAGCGCCAAAACCGGGACAGGGGGTGAAAAACTGTTTTTT. It translates to CSAKTGTGGEKLFF.

V is TRBV6-1 and J is TRBJ1-2, with D possibly TRBD1 on 6 matching bases. The CDR3 extends over 14 amino acids. Trimming cost V 10 bases and J 1 base, with 16 bases left between them. CDR1 and CDR2 (germline): MNHNS, SASEGT. The CDR3 DNA reads TGTGCCACCGTACAGGGTCCTCTTAACTATGGCTACACCTTC. Translated: CATVQGPLNYGYTF.

The V gene is TRBV19, the J gene TRBJ1-1, with D maybe TRBD1 (5 bases). The germline gives CDR1 LNHDA, CDR2 SQIVND (reference sequence). V was shortened by 6 bases and J by 5 bases, with 10 bases between the two germline ends. CDR3 length: 12 amino acids. CDR3 coding DNA: TGTGCCAGTAGCAGGGATAGGACTGAAGCTTTCTTT. Its protein is CASSRDRTEAFF.

The rearrangement uses TRBV11-1 and TRBJ1-5; TRBD1 is a possible D gene (5 bases). Germline assignment: CDR1 SGHAT and CDR2 FQDESV (reference sequence). V shed 2 bases and J shed 9 bases, with 11 bases lying between them. The CDR3 covers 13 residues. This chain's CDR3 is CASSLRQLRPQHF. The CDR3 coding sequence is TGTGCCAGCAGCTTACGACAGTTACGGCCCCAGCATTTT.

This chain joins TRBV9 and TRBJ2-1; 9 bases are a match to TRBD1. Germline CDR1 SGDLS, CDR2 YYNGEE. V was clipped by 0 bases and J by 2 bases; unmatched bases: 6. The CDR3 totals 17 residues. The CDR3: CASSVGGTGITYNEQFF. The CDR3 DNA is TGTGCCAGCAGCGTAGGCGGGACAGGGATAACCTACAATGAGCAGTTCTTC.

This rearrangement joins TRBV12-2 to TRBJ2-2; TRBD1 was called by the table and not checked on the DNA. TRBV12-2 is shown as a pseudogene. This CDR3 region has 19 residues. The CDR3 region has the DNA TGTGCAAGTCGCTCGGAGAAGGGAGGGACAGGGGCGTTTGCCGGGGAGCTGTTTTTT. This translates into CASRSEKGGTGAFAGELFF.

This clone was observed a few times. The same CDR3 can be traced to other DNA sequences in this sample. J is TRBJ1-5 and V is TRBV2; D is perhaps TRBD1 (5 bases). This CDR3 spans 13 amino acids. V was shortened by 6 bases and J by 0 bases, with 6 bases between the two germline ends. Germline V gene data show CDR1 as SNHLY and CDR2 as FYNNEI. The CDR3 region has the DNA TGTGCCAGCAGGGGGGATAGCAATCAGCCCCAGCATTTT. The encoded protein is CASRGDSNQPQHF.

The chain recombines TRBV30 with TRBJ2-3; D is unclear. Looked up from germline, CDR1 is GTSNPN and CDR2 is SVGIG (reference sequence). Trimming cost V 2 bases and J 3 bases, with 9 bases left between them. This CDR3 region has 13 residues. CDR3 sequence (DNA): TGTGCCTGGAGTAATATTGGGACAGATACGCAGTATTTT. This encodes CAWSNIGTDTQYF. Variable domain in full (rest from reference TRBV30 and TRBJ2-3): SQTIHQWPATLVQPVGSPLSLECTVEGTSNPNLYWYRQAAGRGLQLLFYSVGIGQISSEVPQNLSASRPQDRQFILSSKKLLLSDSGFYLCAWSNIGTDTQYFGPGTRLTVL.

The chain is built from TRBV6-6 and TRBJ2-7; possible D gene TRBD1, 5 bases. Germline V lookup: CDR1 MNHNY, CDR2 SVGAGI (reference sequence). This CDR3 spans 15 amino acids. The V end lost 6 bases, the J end lost 0 bases, and 15 bases lay between the germline ends. The CDR3 is CASRDPTVTSYEQYF. DNA of the CDR3: TGTGCCAGCAGGGACCCGACAGTTACCTCCTACGAGCAGTACTTC.

This clone was counted a single time. This rearrangement joins TRBV6-5 to TRBJ1-1, with a possible D match to TRBD1 (5 bases). The germline CDR1 and CDR2 sequences are MNHEY and SVGAGI. This CDR3 spans 16 amino acids. Trimming cost V 0 bases and J 4 bases, with 15 bases left between them. The CDR3 spells CASSYSPGGRVTEAFF. Written as DNA, the CDR3 is TGTGCCAGCAGTTACTCGCCCGGGGGTCGCGTCACTGAAGCTTTCTTT.

This clone has just a few counts. The rearrangement uses TRBV10-1 and TRBJ1-6; D is unresolved. V was clipped by 6 bases and J by 9 bases, with 12 bases between them. Germline V gene sequence: CDR1 WNHNN, CDR2 SYGVQD (reference sequence). This CDR3 has 13 amino acids. The CDR3 DNA reads TGCGCCAGCAGGGCAGGTGTTGGTTCACCCCTCCACTTT. Protein product: CASRAGVGSPLHF.

Comment on this clone: This sample also contains other DNA sequences that code for the same CDR3. The chain employs TRBV5-1 and TRBJ1-1; D is unclear. The CDR3 spans 14 residues. Trimming shortened V by 0 bases and J by 1 base, and 7 bases separated the two germline ends. Germline lookup yields CDR1 SGHRS and CDR2 YFSETQ. This CDR3 reads CASSLVGANTEAFF. The DNA for the CDR3 is TGCGCCAGCAGCTTGGTAGGTGCGAACACTGAAGCTTTCTTT.

This clone showed up just once. The J gene is TRBJ2-1, the V gene TRBV6-4; no reliable D call. V lost 5 bases to trimming and J lost 9 bases, with 17 bases between them. The CDR3 sequence is 14 residues long. CDR1 and CDR2 (germline): MRHNA, SNTAGT. CDR3 sequence: CASSKSSLNGEQFF. The CDR3 DNA follows: TGTGCCAGCAGTAAGTCCAGCCTCAACGGTGAGCAGTTCTTC.

The chain links TRBV5-6 to TRBJ1-1; D unclear. Germline CDR1 is SGHDT and CDR2 is YYEEEE. The CDR3 length is 14 residues. V lost 5 bases to trimming and J lost 3 bases, with 14 bases between them. In DNA, the CDR3 is TGTGCCAGCAGAGACAATGGAAAGTACACTGAAGCTTTCTTT. This encodes CASRDNGKYTEAFF.

This clone was seen a handful of times. The sample carries other DNA sequences with the same CDR3. The chain has TRBV5-4 and TRBJ1-1; D may be TRBD1 (5 bases). V lost 2 bases to trimming and J lost 1 base, with 6 bases between them. The CDR3 runs 13 residues. Germline lookup yields CDR1 SGHNT and CDR2 YYREEE (reference sequence). Here the CDR3 reads CASSFGQNTEAFF. The DNA for the CDR3 is TGTGCCAGCAGCTTCGGACAGAACACTGAAGCTTTCTTT. Variable domain in full (rest from reference TRBV5-4 and TRBJ1-1): ETGVTQSPTHLIKTRGQQVTLRCSSQSGHNTVSWYQQALGQGPQFIFQYYREEENGRGNFPPRFSGLQFPNYSSELNVNALELDDSALYLCASSFGQNTEAFFGQGTRLTVV.

J is TRBJ2-3 and V is TRBV5-1; 9 bases are shared with TRBD2. This CDR3 is built from 17 residues. Per germline, CDR1 SGHRS and CDR2 YFSETQ. After removal of 1 base from V and 3 bases from J, the junction contained 9 bases not matched to a gene. The CDR3 reads CASSLPPGGGATDTQYF. CDR3 in DNA: TGCGCCAGCAGCTTGCCCCCTGGCGGGGGGGCGACAGATACGCAGTATTTT.